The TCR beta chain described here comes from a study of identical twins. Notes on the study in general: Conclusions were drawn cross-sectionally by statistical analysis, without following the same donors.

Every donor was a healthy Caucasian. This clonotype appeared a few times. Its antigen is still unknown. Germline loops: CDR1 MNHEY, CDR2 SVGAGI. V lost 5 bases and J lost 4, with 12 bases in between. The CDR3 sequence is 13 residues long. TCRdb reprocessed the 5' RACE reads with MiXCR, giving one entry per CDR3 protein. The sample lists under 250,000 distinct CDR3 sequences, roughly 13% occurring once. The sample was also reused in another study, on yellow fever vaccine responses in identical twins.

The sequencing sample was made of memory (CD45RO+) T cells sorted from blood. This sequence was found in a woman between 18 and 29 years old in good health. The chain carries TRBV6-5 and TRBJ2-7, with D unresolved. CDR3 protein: CASSDTRSYEQYF. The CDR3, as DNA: TGTGCCAGCAGTGACACGAGGTCGTACGAGCAGTACTTC.